This TCR beta chain was sequenced in a study of blood T cell repertoires in COVID-19. For the study at large: Material from acute and convalescent COVID-19 was sourced from the United States, Italy and Spain. Sources were T cells, B-cell-depleted T cells, or PBMCs; the material itself was cDNA or gDNA.

V lost 0 bases and J lost 7; bases outside the gene matches: 17. CDR3 length equals 19 residues. Germline lookup yields CDR1 WNHNN and CDR2 SYGVQD (reference sequence). This clone was counted only a few times. Authors' data handling: For nucleated cells, counts were estimated from reference gene primer amplification. TCRdb's table, derived via immunoSEQ multiplex PCR, lists solely in-frame clones and lacks some. V and J calls and clone size are given by that table; D and trimming were obtained from the DNA. The sample has 180,000 or so clones, around 86% seen once. The V call is TRBV10-1, the J call TRBJ2-3; TRBD2 aligns across 9 bases. What was sequenced was peripheral blood. The sequence was obtained from a young woman with active or convalescent COVID-19. The CDR3: CASSESLPSLAGMGNTQYF. DNA for the CDR3: TGCGCCAGCAGTGAGTCGCTGCCATCGCTAGCGGGGATGGGGAATACGCAGTATTTT.